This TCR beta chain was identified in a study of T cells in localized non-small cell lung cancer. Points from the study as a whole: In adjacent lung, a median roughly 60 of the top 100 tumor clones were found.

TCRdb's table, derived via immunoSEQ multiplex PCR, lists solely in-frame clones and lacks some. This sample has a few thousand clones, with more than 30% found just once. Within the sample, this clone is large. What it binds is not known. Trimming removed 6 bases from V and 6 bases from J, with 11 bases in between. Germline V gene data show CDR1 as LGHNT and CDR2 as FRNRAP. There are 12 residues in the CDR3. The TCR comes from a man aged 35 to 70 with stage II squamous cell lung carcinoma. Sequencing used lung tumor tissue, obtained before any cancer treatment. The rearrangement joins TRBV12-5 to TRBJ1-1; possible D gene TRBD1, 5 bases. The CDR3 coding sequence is TGTGCTAGTGGGGAACAGGACTCTGAAGCTTTCTTT. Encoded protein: CASGEQDSEAFF.